This paragraph reports one TCR beta chain. Its antigen is currently not known. The input lacks base qualities; no much larger clone sits a single base away. TCRbeta CDR3 regions were amplified from genomic DNA using the immunoSEQ Assay, a bias-controlled multiplex PCR. On the study's bioinformatics: The number of nucleated cells in each sample was estimated from the amplification of reference gene primers within the assay. To quantify the absolute abundance of each unique TCRbeta CDR3 rearrangement, sequence reads were collapsed and filtered. For each sample, productive Simpson clonality was calculated as the square root of Simpson's diversity index over productive rearrangements. Drawn from immuneACCESS, this table holds only the in-frame rearrangements with V and J called that TCRdb kept. Clones are partly lost; checked studies trace under half to an unresolved V gene and leave the rest unexplained. That table gives V, J and clone size, and the DNA gave D and trimming. The sample data list hundreds of thousands of clones, and 65% to 90% of these were observed just once. In total, the top ten clones hold less than 5% of the sample.

The sample is drawn from a study of blood T cell repertoires in COVID-19 (TCRdb year 2020). Describing the broader study: Samples covering the acute and convalescent phases of COVID-19 were provided by collaborators in the United States, Italy and Spain. The dataset comprised deeply sampled blood TCRbeta repertoires from subjects exposed to, actively infected with, or recovered from COVID-19. Where available, HLA class I and class II types were obtained from metadata supplied by the sample provider rather than from assay-based typing. The samples were drawn from two sources: the first 160 participants of the ongoing ImmuneRACE study, and 1,200 or so subjects contributed by 6 global collaborators. The repertoires were released in a freely available public database meant as a resource for research on the immune response to SARS-CoV-2. The material from the prospective study consisted of cDNA or gDNA derived from T cells, B-cell-depleted T cells, or PBMCs. A de-identified subject ID, COVID-19 status, age in years and sex were almost always included in the sample metadata.

Relative to germline, V is missing 5 bases and J is missing 1 base, with 7 bases of the junction outside any gene match. From the germline V gene (reference sequence), CDR1 is SEHNR and CDR2 is FQNEAQ. There are 15 amino acids in the CDR3, from cysteine to phenylalanine inclusive. Only the CDR3 region is kept as DNA, spanning 45 bases read in frame from base 1. General conclusions and limits of the study: The quantity of clinical and demographic metadata differed by source and by participant and was supplied without curation.

Participants in the prospective study were enrolled through a virtual design, were aged roughly 18 to 100 years, and lived in under 25 United States geographic areas. Cohort assignment in the prospective study relied on participant-reported clinical history from a screening survey and a study questionnaire. In the prospective study, whole blood, serum and a nasopharyngeal or oropharyngeal swab were collected from each participant by mobile phlebotomists. Participants in the prospective study had the option to provide additional blood draws and questionnaires over a 2-month period. Before DNA extraction, blood samples from the prospective study were shipped at room temperature or frozen.

The rearranged chain carries TRBV7-9 and TRBJ1-1; 7 bases in between match TRBD1. This receptor was obtained from a woman between 35 and 50 years old with acute COVID-19. The sample consisted of PBMCs or T cells enriched from blood (not recorded which). The nucleotide sequence is TGTGCCAGCAGCAAGACAGGGTCAGAGAACACTGAAGCTTTCTTT. Translated, it reads CASSKTGSENTEAFF.